These T cell receptor beta chains were read from a single sample in a study of cytomegalovirus exposure and HLA in healthy donors. Clones were sequenced by immunoSEQ multiplex PCR, and TCRdb holds only the in-frame ones, with some missing. The repertoire holds approximately 92,000 clones, with 77% as singletons. Source material: PBMCs. All receptors derive from a man in his forties or fifties in good health and CMV-seropositive. The CDR3 runs from the conserved cysteine through the conserved F or W. The D gene is left open where the match is weak. Clone size is not always given. Where it is, it says once, few, many or a class for expanded clones.

V: TRBV11-3; J: TRBJ2-1; size: .; D: TRBD1; DNA: TGTGCCAGCAGCCGCGGGACAGGGGACAATGAGCAGTTCTTC; CDR3: CASSRGTGDNEQFF
V: TRBV11-3; J: TRBJ2-3; size: .; D: TRBD1; DNA: TGTGCCAGCAGCACTCAGGGGGCTGCAGATACGCAGTATTTT; CDR3: CASSTQGAADTQYF
V: TRBV28; J: TRBJ2-2; size: few; D: TRBD1; DNA: TGTGCCAGCAGTAGCACAGGGGATACCGGGGAGCTGTTTTTT; CDR3: CASSSTGDTGELFF
V: TRBV9; J: TRBJ1-3; size: .; D: TRBD1; DNA: TGTGCCAGCAGCGTCCAGGGGGCTTTTTCCTCTGGAAACACCATATATTTT; CDR3: CASSVQGAFSSGNTIYF
V: TRBV23-1; J: TRBJ1-2; size: .; D: .; DNA: TGCGCCAGCAGTCACCCCGACAGGTCCCCCTATGGCTACACCTTC; CDR3: CASSHPDRSPYGYTF
V: TRBV14; J: TRBJ1-6; size: .; D: TRBD1; DNA: TGTGCCAGCAGCCGAGGGACAGGGGATTACTCACCCCTCCACTTT; CDR3: CASSRGTGDYSPLHF
V: TRBV4-2; J: TRBJ1-2; size: .; D: .; DNA: TGTGCCAGCAGCCAAGACGCCGGTGGCTACACCTTC; CDR3: CASSQDAGGYTF
V: TRBV27; J: TRBJ1-2; size: .; D: TRBD1; DNA: TGTGCCAGCAGTGATGGGACAGCCATGGTTGGCTACACCTTC; CDR3: CASSDGTAMVGYTF
V: TRBV6-1; J: TRBJ1-4; size: .; D: .; DNA: TGTGCCAGCAGTGAGACTTGTATCTTGTTTTTT; CDR3: CASSETCILFF
V: TRBV19; J: TRBJ2-3; size: .; D: .; DNA: TGTGCCAGTAGTAAGCGGGTTGGCACAGATACGCAGTATTTT; CDR3: CASSKRVGTDTQYF
V: TRBV6-1; J: TRBJ2-1; size: .; D: .; DNA: TGTGCCAGCAGTGAAAAGGGGGACCGGGACAATCGTCCCCTCCAACCTTACAATGAGCAGTTCTTC; CDR3: CASSEKGDRDNRPLQPYNEQFF
V: TRBV5-6; J: TRBJ2-5; size: few; D: .; DNA: TGTGCCAGCAGCTTCTTTCAGGGGTGGTATGAGACCCAGTACTTC; CDR3: CASSFFQGWYETQYF
V: TRBV19; J: TRBJ2-3; size: .; D: TRBD2; DNA: TGTGCCAGTAGTGCCATTAGCGGGGGGGGAGGGGATACGCAGTATTTT; CDR3: CASSAISGGGGDTQYF
V: TRBV6-5; J: TRBJ1-3; size: .; D: .; DNA: TGTGCCAGCAGTCCGGCCGGGACATTTGGAAACACCATATATTTT; CDR3: CASSPAGTFGNTIYF
V: TRBV6-5; J: TRBJ1-2; size: .; D: TRBD1; DNA: TGTGCCAGCAGCCGAGAGACAGGGGGATCAGGCGGCTACACCTTC; CDR3: CASSRETGGSGGYTF
V: TRBV19; J: TRBJ1-5; size: .; D: TRBD1; DNA: TGTGCCAGTAGTCGGGACAGCAATAGCAATCAGCCCCAGCATTTT; CDR3: CASSRDSNSNQPQHF
V: TRBV30; J: TRBJ1-5; size: .; D: .; DNA: TGTGCCTGGAGTGGGGCAGGGTATCAGCCCCAGCATTTT; CDR3: CAWSGAGYQPQHF
V: TRBV10-2; J: TRBJ2-1; size: .; D: TRBD2; DNA: TGCGCCAGCAGTACCACGACTAGCGGGGAAGGGGGTGAGCAGTTCTTC; CDR3: CASSTTTSGEGGEQFF
V: TRBV19; J: TRBJ1-1; size: few; D: .; DNA: TGTGCCAGTCAAACAGCGGATTGGAGCGGTGAAGCTTTCTTT; CDR3: CASQTADWSGEAFF
V: TRBV7-2; J: TRBJ1-1; size: .; D: .; DNA: TGTGCCAGCACCCCCTCGGTCCAAATGAACACTGAAGCTTTCTTT; CDR3: CASTPSVQMNTEAFF
V: TRBV30; J: TRBJ1-2; size: .; D: .; DNA: TGTGCCTGGGCCCAAGACGGGGGGGCGGGCTACACCTTC; CDR3: CAWAQDGGAGYTF
V: TRBV9; J: TRBJ2-3; size: .; D: .; DNA: TGTGCCAGCAGCGCAGGGGAGGGGAGGCAGTATTTT; CDR3: CASSAGEGRQYF